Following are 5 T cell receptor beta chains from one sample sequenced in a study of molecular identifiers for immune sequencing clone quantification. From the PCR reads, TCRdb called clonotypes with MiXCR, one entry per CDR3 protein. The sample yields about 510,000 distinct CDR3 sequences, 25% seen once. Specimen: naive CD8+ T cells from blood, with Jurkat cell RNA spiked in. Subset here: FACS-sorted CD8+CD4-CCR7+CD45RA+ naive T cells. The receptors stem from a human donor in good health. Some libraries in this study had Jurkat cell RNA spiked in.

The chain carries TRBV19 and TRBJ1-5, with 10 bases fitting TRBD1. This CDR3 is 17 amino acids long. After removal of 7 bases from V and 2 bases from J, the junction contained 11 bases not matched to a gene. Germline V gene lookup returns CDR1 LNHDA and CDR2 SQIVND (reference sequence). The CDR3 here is CASKDWTGGYGNQPQHF. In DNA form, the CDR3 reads TGTGCCAGTAAGGATTGGACAGGGGGTTATGGCAATCAGCCCCAGCATTTT.

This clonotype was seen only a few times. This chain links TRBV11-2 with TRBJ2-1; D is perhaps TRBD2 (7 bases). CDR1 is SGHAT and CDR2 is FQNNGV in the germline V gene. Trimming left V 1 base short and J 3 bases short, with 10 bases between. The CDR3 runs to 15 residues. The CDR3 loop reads CASSLGGGHYNEQFF. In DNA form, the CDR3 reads TGTGCCAGCAGCTTAGGGGGGGGCCACTACAATGAGCAGTTCTTC.

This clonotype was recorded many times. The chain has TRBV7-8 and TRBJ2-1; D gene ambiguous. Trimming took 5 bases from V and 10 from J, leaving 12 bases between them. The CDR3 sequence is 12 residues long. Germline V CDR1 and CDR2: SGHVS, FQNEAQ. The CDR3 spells CASSLILSEQFF. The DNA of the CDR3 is TGTGCCAGCAGCCTTATTTTATCCGAGCAGTTCTTC.

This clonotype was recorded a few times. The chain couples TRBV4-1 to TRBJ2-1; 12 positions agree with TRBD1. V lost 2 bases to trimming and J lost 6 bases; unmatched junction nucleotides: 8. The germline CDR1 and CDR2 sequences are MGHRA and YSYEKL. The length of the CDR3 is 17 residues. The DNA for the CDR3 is TGCGCCAGCAGCCAAAACTCCGGGACAGGGGGCCGCAATGAGCAGTTCTTC. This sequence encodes CASSQNSGTGGRNEQFF.

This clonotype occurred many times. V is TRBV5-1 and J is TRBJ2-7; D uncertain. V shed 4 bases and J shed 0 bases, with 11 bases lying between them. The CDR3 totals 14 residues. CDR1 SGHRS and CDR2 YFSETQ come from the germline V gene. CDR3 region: CASSAPGLSYEQYF. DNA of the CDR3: TGCGCCAGCAGCGCCCCGGGCCTCTCCTACGAGCAGTACTTC. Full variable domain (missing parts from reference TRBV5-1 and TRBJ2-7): KAGVTQTPRYLIKTRGQQVTLSCSPISGHRSVSWYQQTPGQGLQFLFEYFSETQRNKGNFPGRFSGRQFSNSRSEMNVSTLELGDSALYLCASSAPGLSYEQYFGPGTRLTVT.